These 20 T cell receptor beta chains were all obtained from the same sample, sequenced in a study of cytomegalovirus exposure and HLA in healthy donors. The PCR used 60 Vbeta and 13 Jbeta primers. Profiled with immunoSEQ multiplex PCR; TCRdb holds only in-frame clones, not every one. Among approximately 76,000 clones listed, around 79% were seen once. Sequences were obtained from PBMCs. The receptors shown here come from a man under 40 in good health and CMV-seronegative.

The genes are TRBV6-6 and TRBJ1-5; 9 nucleotides align to TRBD1. Germline trimming cut 5 bases from V and 2 bases from J; bases unmatched to any gene: 7. Germline V gene lookup returns CDR1 MNHNY and CDR2 SVGAGI (reference sequence). This CDR3 is 16 amino acids long. CDR3 nucleotides: TGTGCCAGCAGTCAAGGACAGGGGTTTGGCAATCAGCCCCAGCATTTT. It is translated as CASSQGQGFGNQPQHF.

The V gene is TRBV19, the J gene TRBJ2-4, with 8 positions matching TRBD1. Looked up from germline, CDR1 is LNHDA and CDR2 is SQIVND (reference sequence). Unmatched junction bases numbered 8, after V lost 7 bases and J lost 0 bases. CDR3 size: 16 residues. CDR3 region: CASTPGGALAKNIQYF. The CDR3 nucleotides are TGTGCCAGTACCCCAGGGGGCGCGTTAGCCAAAAACATTCAGTACTTC.

The chain uses TRBV7-2 and TRBJ1-2, with 9 nucleotides matching TRBD1. Germline CDR1 is SGHTA and CDR2 is FQGNSA. Germline trimming cut 5 bases from V and 6 bases from J; bases unmatched to any gene: 10. This CDR3 is 15 amino acids long. The DNA for the CDR3 is TGTGCCAGCAGCCCGAGTGGACAGGGGTACGATGGCTACACCTTC. Translation gives CASSPSGQGYDGYTF.

The chain links TRBV18 to TRBJ2-3; 8 bases are a match to TRBD1. In germline, CDR1 is KGHSH, CDR2 LQKENI. The V gene end was trimmed by 3 bases and the J gene end by 1 base; junction bases not matched to a gene: 3. The CDR3 loop spans 15 amino acids. CDR3 bases: TGTGCCAGCTCACCCCAGGGGGCAGGCACAGATACGCAGTATTTT. Translated: CASSPQGAGTDTQYF. Looking up the rest from reference TRBV18 and TRBJ2-3 gives the full variable domain: NAGVMQNPRHLVRRRGQEARLRCSPMKGHSHVYWYRQLPEEGLKFMVYLQKENIIDESGMPKERFSAEFPKEGPSILRIQQVVRGDSAAYFCASSPQGAGTDTQYFGPGTRLTVL.

The V gene is TRBV4-1, the J gene TRBJ2-7; 8 bases line up with TRBD2. This CDR3 region has 17 residues. The trim removed 3 bases at V and 3 bases at J, leaving 13 bases unmatched. Germline V gives CDR1 MGHRA, CDR2 YSYEKL. In nucleotides, the CDR3 is TGCGCCAGCAGCCAGGGGGGGGCGGGACTAGGAATCTACGAGCAGTACTTC. Its translation is CASSQGGAGLGIYEQYF.

The DNA for the CDR3 is TGTGCCAGCTCACCAGGAGGCCACTACGAGCAGTACTTC. Amino acid sequence: CASSPGGHYEQYF. The chain carries TRBV18 and TRBJ2-7; maybe TRBD2 (5 bases). CDR1 KGHSH and CDR2 LQKENI come from the germline V gene. The V gene lost 2 bases and the J gene lost 3 bases, with 8 bases spanning the gap. The CDR3 runs 13 residues. Looking up the rest from reference TRBV18 and TRBJ2-7 gives the full variable domain: NAGVMQNPRHLVRRRGQEARLRCSPMKGHSHVYWYRQLPEEGLKFMVYLQKENIIDESGMPKERFSAEFPKEGPSILRIQQVVRGDSAAYFCASSPGGHYEQYFGPGTRLTVT.

This sequence joins TRBV6-6 and TRBJ2-5; 8 bases line up with TRBD2. V lost 7 bases, J lost 1 base, and 8 bases stayed unmatched. The CDR3 totals 15 residues. CDR1 is MNHNY and CDR2 is SVGAGI in the germline V gene (reference sequence). Written as DNA, the CDR3 is TGTGCCAGCACCCTACTAGCGGCGGCCCAAGAGACCCAGTACTTC. Protein sequence: CASTLLAAAQETQYF.

The chain has TRBV18 and TRBJ2-7, with D possibly TRBD2 on 5 matching bases. Between the trimmed V and J ends, which lost 6 bases and 2 bases, there was a span of 11 bases. There are 13 residues in the CDR3. Germline CDR1 reads KGHSH; CDR2 reads LQKENI. The CDR3 region is CASSRTATYEQYF. CDR3 sequence (DNA): TGTGCCAGCTCTAGGACTGCAACCTACGAGCAGTACTTC.

This clone was seen just once. The rearrangement joins TRBV6-6 to TRBJ1-2; no firm D call. Trimming cost V 7 bases and J 0 bases, with 9 bases left between them. Germline CDR1 MNHNY, CDR2 SVGAGI (reference sequence). The CDR3 is made up of 13 amino acids. Here the CDR3 reads CASKPPANYGYTF. CDR3 nucleotide sequence: TGTGCCAGCAAACCACCGGCTAACTATGGCTACACCTTC.

This chain connects TRBV27 to TRBJ2-1; 9 positions agree with TRBD1. The CDR3 extends over 17 amino acids. V lost 5 bases to trimming and J lost 7 bases; unmatched junction nucleotides: 15. Germline-derived CDR1 and CDR2 are MNHEY and SMNVEV (reference sequence). The CDR3 nucleotides are TGTGCCAGCAGTCCCCTCTCGGGACAGGGAGTAGAAAATGAGCAGTTCTTC. Translation gives CASSPLSGQGVENEQFF.

The chain employs TRBV4-2 and TRBJ2-7; D is undetermined. The CDR3 is 11 amino acids. The germline V and J ends were trimmed by 0 bases and 5 bases, with 2 bases remaining between them. Germline V gene lookup returns CDR1 LGHNA and CDR2 YNFKEQ. CDR3 loop: CASSQDNEQYF. DNA for the CDR3: TGTGCCAGCAGCCAAGATAACGAGCAGTACTTC.

V gene TRBV2 combines with J gene TRBJ2-1; 7 bases are shared with TRBD1. Germline V gene sequence: CDR1 SNHLY, CDR2 FYNNEI. The CDR3 sequence is 12 residues long. Germline trimming cut 4 bases from V and 10 bases from J; bases unmatched to any gene: 4. CDR3 sequence: CASSGDSREQFF. The CDR3 DNA reads as TGTGCCAGCAGTGGGGACAGCCGCGAGCAGTTCTTC. Variable domain in full (rest from reference TRBV2 and TRBJ2-1): EPEVTQTPSHQVTQMGQEVILRCVPISNHLYFYWYRQILGQKVEFLVSFYNNEISEKSEIFDDQFSVERPDGSNFTLKIRSTKLEDSAMYFCASSGDSREQFFGPGTRLTVL.

J is TRBJ2-5 and V is TRBV7-6; TRBD1 matches at 10 bases. V trimming: 5 bases; J trimming: 5 bases; junction bases outside the gene matches: 2. The CDR3 is 13 residues long. CDR1 is SGHVS and CDR2 is FNYEAQ in the germline V gene. CDR3 sequence reads: CASSGDRGETQYF. In DNA form, the CDR3 reads TGTGCCAGCAGCGGGGACAGGGGTGAGACCCAGTACTTC.

This chain uses TRBV30 with TRBJ1-1; 9 nucleotides match TRBD1. Germline assignment: CDR1 GTSNPN and CDR2 SVGIG (reference sequence). The CDR3 consists of 13 residues. The ends lost 0 bases at V and 10 bases at J; junction bases unmatched: 6. The CDR3 spells CAWSVGQGLGAFF. As DNA, the CDR3 is TGTGCCTGGAGTGTAGGACAGGGGCTAGGAGCTTTCTTT.

The CDR3 DNA follows: TGTGCCTGGCTCCTCCCGGACAGGGCATGGGGCTACACCTTC. Its protein product is CAWLLPDRAWGYTF. V usage is TRBV30 and J usage is TRBJ1-2, with 8 positions matching TRBD1. CDR1 is GTSNPN and CDR2 is SVGIG in the germline V gene (reference sequence). J was trimmed by 8 bases and V by 5 bases; bases with no gene match: 13. This CDR3 region has 14 residues.

The rearrangement joins TRBV4-1 to TRBJ2-3, with TRBD2 matching over 13 bases. This CDR3 has 21 residues. J was trimmed by 3 bases and V by 0 bases; bases with no gene match: 15. CDR1 and CDR2 (germline): MGHRA, YSYEKL. The CDR3 loop reads CASSQDPGLAGVGGVTDTQYF. The DNA of the CDR3 is TGCGCCAGCAGCCAAGACCCTGGACTAGCGGGAGTGGGTGGGGTGACAGATACGCAGTATTTT.

This clone was found a few times. The rearrangement links TRBV19 to TRBJ1-2, with 8 bases fitting TRBD1. In germline, CDR1 is LNHDA, CDR2 SQIVND (reference sequence). J gave up 3 bases and V 3 bases, and 6 bases lay outside the gene matches. This CDR3 region has 15 residues. The CDR3 here is CASSMATGVDYGYTF. The DNA for the CDR3 is TGTGCCAGTAGTATGGCGACAGGGGTTGACTATGGCTACACCTTC. The full variable domain, with the rest looked up from reference TRBV19 and TRBJ1-2, is DGGITQSPKYLFRKEGQNVTLSCEQNLNHDAMYWYRQDPGQGLRLIYYSQIVNDFQKGDIAEGYSVSREKKESFPLTVTSAQKNPTAFYLCASSMATGVDYGYTFGSGTRLTVV.

This clone was picked up a small number of times. The chain has TRBV19 and TRBJ1-1; unclear D gene. Trimming stripped 5 bases from V and 1 base from J, with 5 bases between. CDR1 is LNHDA and CDR2 is SQIVND in the germline V gene (reference sequence). The CDR3 sequence is 12 residues long. The CDR3: CASSYRNTEAFF. The CDR3, as DNA: TGTGCCAGTAGTTACAGGAACACTGAAGCTTTCTTT. The whole variable domain, remainder taken from reference TRBV19 and TRBJ1-1, is DGGITQSPKYLFRKEGQNVTLSCEQNLNHDAMYWYRQDPGQGLRLIYYSQIVNDFQKGDIAEGYSVSREKKESFPLTVTSAQKNPTAFYLCASSYRNTEAFFGQGTRLTVV.

The rearrangement joins TRBV18 to TRBJ2-5; D uncertain. The CDR3 consists of 13 residues. V lost 6 bases and J lost 3, with 11 bases in between. Germline V gives CDR1 KGHSH, CDR2 LQKENI. CDR3 in amino acids: CASSPGREETQYF. In DNA, the CDR3 is TGTGCCAGCTCCCCCGGTCGGGAAGAGACCCAGTACTTC.

The CDR3 sequence is CASSLWGLDLRGYTF. The CDR3 DNA follows: TGTGCCAGCAGCTTGTGGGGGCTGGACCTCCGGGGCTACACCTTC. V gene TRBV5-6 combines with J gene TRBJ1-2; D is possibly TRBD1 (6 bases). CDR1 is SGHDT, CDR2 YYEEEE, per germline. Trimming shortened V by 1 base and J by 8 bases, and 18 bases separated the two germline ends. The length of the CDR3 is 15 residues.